This T cell receptor (beta chain) emerged from a study of shared T cell receptors in the human thymus. Trimming cost V 2 bases and J 7 bases, with 15 bases left between them. Germline assignment: CDR1 MNHNS and CDR2 SASEGT. The CDR3 consists of 14 residues. Sequencing was performed with immunoSEQ multiplex PCR; in TCRdb, only in-frame clones are kept and a portion is missing. The sample contains about 660,000 clones, roughly 90% of which appear only once. These data are also associated with another study on human thymus T cells. In that study: Among the donors, all were healthy Finnish infants having corrective surgery for congenital heart defects. Thymus pieces cut out during corrective heart surgery were the tissue that was used. Both thymic and peripheral blood repertoires showed apparently biased V and J usage. Related research described thymic repertoires that were highly overlapping among unrelated individuals.

This sequence originates from a boy less than two years old with a congenital heart defect. The sample consisted of thymocytes. The chain uses TRBV6-1 and TRBJ2-7; D is unresolved. This chain's CDR3 is CASSEYRPRSEQYF. CDR3 coding DNA: TGTGCCAGCAGTGAATATCGGCCTAGGAGTGAGCAGTACTTC.